These 24 T cell receptor beta chains were sequenced from one sample in a study of cytomegalovirus exposure and HLA in healthy donors. Amplification used 60 Vbeta primers and 13 Jbeta primers. The protocol was immunoSEQ multiplex PCR, while the TCRdb copy is restricted to in-frame clones and leaves out a portion. The table has just over 200,000 clones, roughly 80% seen once. Input material: PBMCs. The receptors derive from a man aged 50-59 years in good health and CMV-seronegative.

This clone was detected only a few times. The chain uses TRBV5-1 and TRBJ2-5, with 7 bases matching TRBD2. V shed 4 bases and J 4 bases; nucleotides not matched to a gene: 7. CDR1 is SGHRS, CDR2 YFSETQ, per germline. The CDR3 is 14 residues long. This CDR3 reads CASSALGGIETQYF. The CDR3 bases are TGCGCCAGCAGCGCCCTGGGGGGGATAGAGACCCAGTACTTC.

This clone was picked up one time. The chain carries TRBV7-6 and TRBJ1-2; TRBD1 might be the D (5 bases). V gave up 3 bases and J gave up 7 bases, with 15 bases separating them. The CDR3 contains 14 residues. Germline V gene sequence: CDR1 SGHVS, CDR2 FNYEAQ. The CDR3 here is CASSFSPDKTGYTF. In DNA form, the CDR3 reads TGTGCCAGCAGCTTTTCCCCGGACAAGACTGGCTACACCTTC.

The chain uses TRBV4-2 and TRBJ2-6; TRBD1 is a possible D gene (6 bases). CDR1 is LGHNA, CDR2 YNFKEQ, per germline. The CDR3 consists of 16 residues. With 3 bases removed from V and 0 bases from J, the gap between germline ends came to 9 bases. The chain's CDR3 is CASSQVGGSGANVLTF. The CDR3 DNA is TGTGCCAGCAGCCAGGTAGGGGGCTCTGGGGCCAACGTCCTGACTTTC.

This sequence joins TRBV19 and TRBJ2-1, with 7 nucleotides matching TRBD1. Trimming at V came to 2 bases and at J to 1 base, leaving 5 bases not matched to a gene. Germline assignment: CDR1 LNHDA and CDR2 SQIVND (reference sequence). This CDR3 is built from 16 residues. CDR3 sequence reads: CASSIPGQPSYNEQFF. CDR3 nucleotide sequence: TGTGCCAGTAGTATACCGGGACAGCCTTCCTACAATGAGCAGTTCTTC.

The J gene is TRBJ1-3, the V gene TRBV5-1; 9 bases fit TRBD1. Germline trimming cut 4 bases from V and 2 bases from J; bases unmatched to any gene: 1. Germline-derived CDR1 and CDR2 are SGHRS and YFSETQ. The CDR3 totals 14 residues. CDR3: CASSGTGTGNTIYF. The CDR3 coding sequence is TGCGCCAGCAGCGGGACAGGGACTGGAAACACCATATATTTT.

This clone was counted a few times. The chain employs TRBV27 and TRBJ2-5; 10 nucleotides match TRBD2. The DNA end favors TRBJ2-7, so the J call may be wrong. This CDR3 contains 14 residues. The germline CDR1 and CDR2 sequences are MNHEY and SMNVEV (reference sequence). This CDR3 is CASSSGLALYEQYF. In DNA form, the CDR3 reads TGTGCCAGCAGTTCGGGACTAGCGCTCTACGAGCAGTACTTC.

This clone was seen only once. The CDR3 region is CSVGGMPTEAFF. The CDR3 coding sequence is TGCAGCGTTGGTGGCATGCCGACTGAAGCTTTCTTT. This chain links TRBV29-1 with TRBJ1-1, with D hard to call. Germline-derived CDR1 and CDR2 are SQVTM and ANQGSEA. V was cut by 4 bases and J by 5 bases, with 11 bases left in between. CDR3 length: 12 amino acids.

This clone was recorded a few times. The chain combines TRBV28 with TRBJ2-7, with TRBD2 matching 7 bases. Germline assignment: CDR1 MDHEN and CDR2 SYDVKM. The CDR3 loop spans 15 amino acids. The trim removed 7 bases at V and 3 bases at J, leaving 12 bases unmatched. The CDR3 nucleotides are TGTGCCAGCACCTCTCCTAGCGGAGGAATCTACGAGCAGTACTTC. Protein sequence: CASTSPSGGIYEQYF.

This sequence joins TRBV2 and TRBJ2-2; 13 bases match TRBD2. V lost 7 bases, J lost 4 bases, and 12 bases stayed unmatched. Germline CDR1 is SNHLY and CDR2 is FYNNEI. The CDR3 has 18 amino acids. The CDR3: CASTLRLAGGRTTGELFF. DNA of the CDR3: TGTGCCAGCACCCTAAGACTAGCGGGAGGAAGGACCACCGGGGAGCTGTTTTTT.

As for this clone: At the DNA level, this CDR3 is encoded by other sequences in the same sample as well. The V and J genes are TRBV18 and TRBJ2-4; D is undetermined. V shed 2 bases and J shed 0 bases, with 5 bases lying between them. This CDR3 region has 14 residues. Germline V CDR1 and CDR2: KGHSH, LQKENI. CDR3 coding DNA: TGTGCCAGCTCACCAGGGCGAGCCAAAAACATTCAGTACTTC. It yields the protein CASSPGRAKNIQYF.

CDR3: CASSQGGTGAYGYTF. The CDR3 DNA follows: TGCGCCAGCAGCCAAGGTGGGACAGGGGCGTATGGCTACACCTTC. The chain employs TRBV4-1 and TRBJ1-2; the match to TRBD1 covers 10 bases. V was pared by 1 base and J by 5 bases, with 4 bases of the junction left unmatched. CDR3 length equals 15 residues. CDR1 is MGHRA and CDR2 is YSYEKL in the germline V gene.

Only one count was recorded for this clone. The chain recombines TRBV5-1 with TRBJ1-5; TRBD1 might be the D (6 bases). Trimming cost V 0 bases and J 5 bases, with 12 bases left between them. Germline lookup yields CDR1 SGHRS and CDR2 YFSETQ. The CDR3 contains 15 residues. This CDR3 reads CASSLGGGSDQPQHF. CDR3 DNA: TGCGCCAGCAGCTTGGGTGGGGGCAGCGATCAGCCCCAGCATTTT.

The chain is built from TRBV6-6 and TRBJ2-1; 12 bases agree with TRBD2. This CDR3 has 16 amino acids. Trimming removed 5 bases from V and 7 bases from J; junction bases left unmatched: 9. The germline gives CDR1 MNHNY, CDR2 SVGAGI (reference sequence). Here the CDR3 DNA reads TGTGCCAGCAGTGCCAGACTAGCGGGAGTGAGTAATGAGCAGTTCTTC. Protein product: CASSARLAGVSNEQFF.

V and J are TRBV4-1 and TRBJ1-1; D possibly corresponds to TRBD1 (5 bases). Germline V gene data show CDR1 as MGHRA and CDR2 as YSYEKL. The CDR3 contains 14 residues. Trimming removed 4 bases at V and 1 base at J, with 10 bases between. The CDR3 is CASSLRVRNTEAFF. CDR3 coding DNA: TGCGCCAGCAGCCTCAGGGTACGGAACACTGAAGCTTTCTTT.

The chain carries TRBV14 and TRBJ2-1, with TRBD2 matching 16 bases. Germline V CDR1 and CDR2: SGHDN, FVKESK. The CDR3 is 19 residues long. The V gene end was trimmed by 3 bases and the J gene end by 1 base; junction bases not matched to a gene: 6. The CDR3 protein is CASSQGTSGRAWSYNEQFF. The CDR3, as DNA: TGTGCCAGCAGCCAGGGGACTAGCGGGAGGGCCTGGTCCTACAATGAGCAGTTCTTC.

The chain employs TRBV19 and TRBJ2-4; no definite D call. In germline, CDR1 is LNHDA, CDR2 SQIVND (reference sequence). This CDR3 comprises 12 residues. V lost 7 bases, J lost 5 bases, and 9 bases lay in between. CDR3 sequence (DNA): TGTGCCAGTATCCCCCGGGAAAACATTCAGTACTTC. Its protein is CASIPRENIQYF.

The rearrangement joins TRBV10-1 to TRBJ2-3; 10 nucleotides line up with TRBD1. With 0 bases clipped from V and 4 bases from J, the junction kept 4 bases outside the gene matches. The V gene's germline CDR1 is WNHNN and CDR2 SYGVQD (reference sequence). The CDR3 spans 16 residues. The CDR3 loop reads CASSESRTGGADTQYF. In DNA, the CDR3 is TGCGCCAGCAGTGAGTCGCGGACAGGGGGGGCAGATACGCAGTATTTT.

The rearrangement links TRBV11-2 to TRBJ2-1; no firm D call. V was clipped by 4 bases and J by 12 bases, with 13 bases between them. This CDR3 comprises 12 residues. The germline V gene has CDR1 SGHAT and CDR2 FQNNGV. CDR3 residues: CASSSRVAGQFF. In DNA form, the CDR3 reads TGTGCCAGCAGCTCCCGGGTAGCTGGGCAGTTCTTC. The whole variable domain, remainder taken from reference TRBV11-2 and TRBJ2-1, is EAGVAQSPRYKIIEKRQSVAFWCNPISGHATLYWYQQILGQGPKLLIQFQNNGVVDDSQLPKDRFSAERLKGVDSTLKIQPAKLEDSAVYLCASSSRVAGQFFGPGTRLTVL.

The V and J genes are TRBV7-9 and TRBJ2-1; tentative D call: TRBD1 (6 bases). Germline V gene sequence: CDR1 SEHNR, CDR2 FQNEAQ (reference sequence). The CDR3 runs 12 residues. Trimming pared 8 bases from V and 4 bases from J, leaving 9 bases between. In DNA, the CDR3 is TGTGCCAGCCTCGGACAGTACAATGAGCAGTTCTTC. Residues: CASLGQYNEQFF.

J is TRBJ2-4 and V is TRBV5-6; the match to TRBD1 covers 10 bases. The CDR3 loop spans 13 amino acids. CDR1 is SGHDT and CDR2 is YYEEEE in the germline V gene. The ends lost 3 bases at V and 9 bases at J; junction bases unmatched: 3. In nucleotides, the CDR3 is TGTGCCAGCAGCTGGGACAGGGGCGGCATTCAGTACTTC. As protein: CASSWDRGGIQYF.

The genes are TRBV29-1 and TRBJ2-1, with 9 bases matching TRBD2. Per germline, CDR1 SQVTM and CDR2 ANQGSEA. The CDR3 runs to 12 residues. Unmatched junction bases numbered 2, after V lost 5 bases and J lost 6 bases. The DNA for the CDR3 is TGCAGCGTTCAGACTAGCGGCAATGAGCAGTTCTTC. This sequence encodes CSVQTSGNEQFF.

The chain employs TRBV28 and TRBJ1-5; perhaps TRBD1 as D (6 bases). Germline CDR1 MDHEN, CDR2 SYDVKM. The CDR3 covers 17 residues. V was pared by 6 bases and J by 3 bases, with 21 bases between. Here the CDR3 reads CASRKPTRGYNNQPQHF. The CDR3 nucleotides read TGTGCCAGCAGAAAACCCACCAGGGGATATAACAATCAGCCCCAGCATTTT.

The genes are TRBV5-1 and TRBJ2-3; possibly TRBD1 for D (6 bases). This CDR3 is 16 amino acids long. The germline V and J ends were trimmed by 4 bases and 0 bases, with 15 bases remaining between them. Germline V CDR1 and CDR2: SGHRS, YFSETQ. Written as DNA, the CDR3 is TGCGCCAGCAGCCTGGAGACAGGTACTAGCACAGATACGCAGTATTTT. Amino acid sequence: CASSLETGTSTDTQYF. The entire variable domain, with the rest obtained from reference TRBV5-1 and TRBJ2-3, is as follows: KAGVTQTPRYLIKTRGQQVTLSCSPISGHRSVSWYQQTPGQGLQFLFEYFSETQRNKGNFPGRFSGRQFSNSRSEMNVSTLELGDSALYLCASSLETGTSTDTQYFGPGTRLTVL.

CDR3 nucleotide sequence: TGTGCCAGCAGTTCCCCCACCACTAGCGCTAGGGGTCGAGAGCAGTTCTTC. It translates to CASSSPTTSARGREQFF. The chain uses TRBV27 and TRBJ2-1; 7 nucleotides align to TRBD2. In germline, CDR1 is MNHEY, CDR2 SMNVEV (reference sequence). The V segment lost 4 bases and the J segment 10 bases; nucleotides outside the gene matches: 19. This CDR3 is 17 amino acids long.